Presented here are 16 T cell receptor beta chains from one specimen sequenced in a study of CD8+CD57+ T cells in acquired aplastic anemia. Both TCR beta VDJ combination and CDR3 sequence profiling were carried out. Genomic DNA was the template for this profiling. One entry per CDR3 protein results from TCRdb running MiXCR on the reads. Here the sample spans a few hundred thousand distinct CDR3 sequences, approximately 70% being singletons. Sequenced input: sorted CD4+, CD8+, or CD8+CD57+ T cells (not recorded which) from PBMCs. Receptors were obtained from a human donor in good health, serving as a control.

Ten or more counts support this clonotype. The V call is TRBV11-2, the J call TRBJ1-1; D is ambiguous. From germline, CDR1 is SGHAT and CDR2 FQNNGV. This CDR3 comprises 13 residues. V was clipped by 1 base and J by 10 bases, with 13 bases between them. The CDR3 nucleotides read TGTGCCAGCAGCTTAGCCGGCCCCGGGCGAGCTTTCTTT. Amino acid sequence: CASSLAGPGRAFF.

J is TRBJ2-5 and V is TRBV9; 8 bases are a match to TRBD2. CDR3 size: 15 residues. CDR1 and CDR2 from the germline V gene are SGDLS and YYNGEE. V gave up 4 bases and J gave up 4 bases; unmatched junction bases: 9. Here the CDR3 DNA reads TGTGCCAGCAGCTTGGCTAGCGGGTCGGGAGAGACCCAGTACTTC. This encodes CASSLASGSGETQYF.

V usage is TRBV7-2 and J usage is TRBJ2-7, with unresolved D. Trimming cost V 1 base and J 10 bases, with 23 bases left between them. Germline CDR1 and CDR2: SGHTA and FQGNSA. The CDR3 is made up of 16 amino acids. The CDR3 loop is CASSLERSTDTQYQYF. The CDR3 nucleotides are TGTGCCAGCAGCTTAGAACGGAGCACAGATACGCAGTATCAGTACTTC.

A remark on this clonotype: This could be a read error, since a much larger clone is one nucleotide away. Likely a read error: the CDR3 ends without its conserved phenylalanine or tryptophan. The J gene is TRBJ1-2, the V gene TRBV4-3; TRBD1 might be the D (6 bases). The V end was cut by 6 bases, the J end by 8 bases, with 16 bases between. The CDR3 loop spans 13 amino acids. Germline CDR1 is LGHNA and CDR2 is YSLEER. The CDR3 protein is CASRKGGGGGYTS. The CDR3, as DNA: TGCGCCAGCAGAAAAGGGGGGGGCGGGGGCTACACCTCC.

The CDR3 sequence: CASSREPESNQPQHF. In DNA form, the CDR3 reads TGTGCCAGCAGCCGAGAGCCGGAAAGCAATCAGCCCCAGCATTTT. V gene TRBV5-5 combines with J gene TRBJ1-5, with D unresolved. V gave up 4 bases and J gave up 1 base, with 12 bases separating them. This CDR3 is 15 amino acids long. From germline, CDR1 is SGHKS and CDR2 YYEKEE (reference sequence).

The gene calls are TRBV6-1 and TRBJ2-7, with a weak D call TRBD1 (6 bases). The length of the CDR3 is 13 residues. From germline, CDR1 is MNHNS and CDR2 SASEGT. V was clipped by 10 bases and J by 4 bases, with 17 bases between them. For the CDR3, the DNA is TGTGCCACCAATGGACAGCAGAAATACGAGCAGTACTTC. Protein sequence: CATNGQQKYEQYF.

On this clonotype itself: The CDR3 does not close with the conserved phenylalanine or tryptophan, likely indicating a read error. The CDR3 region has the DNA TGTGCCAGCAGCTTATGGAACCAGGGGGCGGTCGGCTACACCATC. Translated: CASSLWNQGAVGYTI. The chain couples TRBV7-2 to TRBJ1-2; 8 bases fit TRBD1. This CDR3 has 15 residues. The germline gives CDR1 SGHTA, CDR2 FQGNSA. The V and J ends lost 2 bases and 8 bases, in that order; junction bases with no gene match: 10.

To note about this clonotype: The junction and the germline gene differ at one end; a read error may be behind it. The gene calls are TRBV5-1 and TRBJ2-5; TRBD2 aligns across 8 bases. CDR3 size: 17 residues. Germline CDR1 and CDR2: SGHRS and YFSETQ. CDR3 DNA: TGTGCCAGCAGCTCCTCCGAACGGGGGGGAACTAGGAAGACCCAGTACTTC. Its translation: CASSSSERGGTRKTQYF.

J is TRBJ1-1 and V is TRBV12-3 or TRBV12-4; D uncertain. V lost 6 bases and J lost 7, with 12 bases in between. This CDR3 is 12 amino acids long. CDR3 DNA sequence: TGTGCCAGCAGCTTTCCCCCGTTTGAAGCTTTCTTT. This sequence encodes CASSFPPFEAFF.

This clonotype has ten or more counts. The chain has TRBV5-1 and TRBJ1-6; the D is unclear. Trimming cost V 2 bases and J 10 bases, with 7 bases left between them. CDR3 length: 12 residues. The germline gives CDR1 SGHRS, CDR2 YFSETQ. CDR3 in amino acids: CASSLFGSPLHF. In DNA, the CDR3 is TGCGCCAGCAGCTTATTCGGGTCACCCCTCCACTTT.

This rearrangement joins TRBV11-2 to TRBJ1-5, with D unresolved. The CDR3 extends over 15 amino acids. The V end lost 1 base, the J end lost 16 bases, and 23 bases lay between the germline ends. Germline lookup yields CDR1 SGHAT and CDR2 FQNNGV. For the CDR3, the DNA is TGTGCCAGCAGCTTAGGACGGGTTATCCATCGCTACCACCATTTT. Translating it yields CASSLGRVIHRYHHF.

This clonotype was seen many times. The rearrangement uses TRBV6-2 or TRBV6-3 and TRBJ2-3; D perhaps matches TRBD2 (6 bases). The V gene's germline CDR1 is MNHEY and CDR2 SVGEGT. This CDR3 region has 15 residues. Between the trimmed V and J ends, which lost 4 bases and 3 bases, there was a span of 14 bases. CDR3 bases: TGTGCCAGCAGTTCGACCCGGGGGAGAACAGATACGCAGTATTTT. Encoded protein: CASSSTRGRTDTQYF.

Concerning this clonotype itself: At one end the junction does not follow the germline gene, possibly because of a read error. The chain links TRBV12-3 or TRBV12-4 to TRBJ2-1, with D tentatively TRBD1 (6 bases). The CDR3 length is 14 residues. The CDR3 sequence is CASSLLGANTEQFF. CDR3 DNA sequence: TGCGCCAGCAGTTTGTTGGGGGCTAATACTGAGCAGTTCTTT.

Remarks on this clonotype: Germline is not matched at one junction end, which may reflect a read error. This chain links TRBV5-1 with TRBJ2-2; 11 bases map to TRBD2. Germline CDR1 SGHRS, CDR2 YFSETQ. The CDR3 runs 15 residues. CDR3 region: CASSRSGGVSGELFF. The CDR3 DNA follows: TGTGCCAGCAGTCGTAGCGGGGGGGTGAGCGGGGAGCTGTTTTTT.

The chain uses TRBV24-1 and TRBJ1-2; 9 nucleotides agree with TRBD1. The CDR3 covers 17 residues. The J segment lost 7 bases and the V segment lost 0 bases, leaving 11 bases of the junction unmatched. Germline lookup yields CDR1 KGHDR and CDR2 SFDVKD. This chain's CDR3 is CATSDLRSRDRDTGYTF. The DNA for the CDR3 is TGTGCCACCAGTGATTTGCGCTCAAGGGACAGGGATACTGGCTACACCTTC.

This chain links TRBV6-1 with TRBJ1-5; D is perhaps TRBD1 (5 bases). CDR1 and CDR2 from the germline V gene are MNHNS and SASEGT. V gave up 2 bases and J gave up 14 bases, with 19 bases separating them. The CDR3 is 14 amino acids. The CDR3 is CASSEWDSSAYEHF. CDR3 nucleotide sequence: TGTGCCAGCAGTGAATGGGACTCCTCGGCCTACGAGCATTTT.